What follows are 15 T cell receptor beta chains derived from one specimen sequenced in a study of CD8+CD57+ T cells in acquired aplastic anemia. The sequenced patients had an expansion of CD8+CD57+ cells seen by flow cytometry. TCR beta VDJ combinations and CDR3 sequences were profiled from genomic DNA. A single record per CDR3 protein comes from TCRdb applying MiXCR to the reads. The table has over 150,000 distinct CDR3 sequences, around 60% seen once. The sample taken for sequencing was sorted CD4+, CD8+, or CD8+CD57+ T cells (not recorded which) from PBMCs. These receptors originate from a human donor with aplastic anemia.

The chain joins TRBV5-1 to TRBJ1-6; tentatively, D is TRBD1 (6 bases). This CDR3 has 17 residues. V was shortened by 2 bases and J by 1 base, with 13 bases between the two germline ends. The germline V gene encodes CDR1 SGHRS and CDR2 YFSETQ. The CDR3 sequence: CASSFGSGQSYNSPLHF. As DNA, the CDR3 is TGCGCCAGCAGCTTCGGGTCCGGACAGTCCTATAATTCACCCCTCCACTTT.

The CDR3 coding sequence is TGCAGCGTTGCTTCGGGCCGTCATCTGGGGAGCACAGATACGCAGTATTTT. It specifies CSVASGRHLGSTDTQYF. The chain has TRBV29-1 and TRBJ2-3, with D unclear. The V gene lost 4 bases and the J gene lost 0 bases, with 20 bases spanning the gap. Germline V gene lookup returns CDR1 SQVTM and CDR2 ANQGSEA. The CDR3 loop spans 17 amino acids.

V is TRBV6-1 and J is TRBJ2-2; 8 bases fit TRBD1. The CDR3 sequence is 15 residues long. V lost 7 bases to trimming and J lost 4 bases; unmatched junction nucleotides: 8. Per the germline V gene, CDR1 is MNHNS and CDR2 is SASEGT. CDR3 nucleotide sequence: TGTGCCAGCACTGCCCGGACAGGGCCCACCGGGGAGCTGTTTTTT. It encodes CASTARTGPTGELFF.

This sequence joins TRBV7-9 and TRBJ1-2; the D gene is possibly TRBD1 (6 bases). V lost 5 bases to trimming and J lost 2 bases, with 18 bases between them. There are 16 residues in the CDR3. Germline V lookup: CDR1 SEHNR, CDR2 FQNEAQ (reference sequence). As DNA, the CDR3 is TGTGCCAGCAGCCAGGGGAGCGGGGGGACCAACTATGGCTACACCTTC. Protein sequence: CASSQGSGGTNYGYTF. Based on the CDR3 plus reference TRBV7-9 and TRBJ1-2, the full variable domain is DTGVSQNPRHKITKRGQNVTFRCDPISEHNRLYWYRQTLGQGPEFLTYFQNEAQLEKSRLLSDRFSAERPKGSFSTLEIQRTEQGDSAMYLCASSQGSGGTNYGYTFGSGTRLTVV.

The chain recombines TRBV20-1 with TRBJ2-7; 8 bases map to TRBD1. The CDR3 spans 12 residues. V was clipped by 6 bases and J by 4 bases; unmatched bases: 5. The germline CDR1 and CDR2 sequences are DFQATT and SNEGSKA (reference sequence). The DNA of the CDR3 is TGCAGTGCAGTGGGACAGGTGTACGAGCAGTACTTC. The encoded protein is CSAVGQVYEQYF.

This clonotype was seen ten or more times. The CDR3 is CASSYGGANVLTF. CDR3 DNA: TGTGCCAGCAGTTACGGTGGGGCCAACGTCCTGACTTTC. This chain uses TRBV6-5 with TRBJ2-6; D not certain. CDR1 is MNHEY, CDR2 SVGAGI, per germline. Trimming left V 2 bases short and J 3 bases short, with 2 bases between. The CDR3 is made up of 13 amino acids.

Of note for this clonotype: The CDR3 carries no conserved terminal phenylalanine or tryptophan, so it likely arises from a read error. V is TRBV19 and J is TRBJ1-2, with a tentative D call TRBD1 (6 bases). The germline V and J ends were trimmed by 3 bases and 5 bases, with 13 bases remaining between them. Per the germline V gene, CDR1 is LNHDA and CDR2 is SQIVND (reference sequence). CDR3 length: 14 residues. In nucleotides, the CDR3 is TGTGCCAGTAGTATTTTACAGGGACCTTATGGCTACACCCTC. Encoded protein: CASSILQGPYGYTL.

CDR3 sequence (DNA): TGTGCCAGCAGCGTAGGGTCGGGGTCCTACGAGCAGTACTTC. Residues: CASSVGSGSYEQYF. V and J are TRBV9 and TRBJ2-7, with TRBD2 as a possible D gene (5 bases). The CDR3 spans 14 residues. Germline V gene lookup returns CDR1 SGDLS and CDR2 YYNGEE. V was clipped by 0 bases and J by 1 base, with 8 bases between them.

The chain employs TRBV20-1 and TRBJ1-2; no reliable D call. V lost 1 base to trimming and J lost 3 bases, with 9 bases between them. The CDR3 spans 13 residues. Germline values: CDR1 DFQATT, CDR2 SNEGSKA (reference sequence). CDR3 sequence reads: CSARGRGDYGYTF. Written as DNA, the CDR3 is TGCAGTGCTAGAGGACGTGGGGACTATGGCTACACCTTC.

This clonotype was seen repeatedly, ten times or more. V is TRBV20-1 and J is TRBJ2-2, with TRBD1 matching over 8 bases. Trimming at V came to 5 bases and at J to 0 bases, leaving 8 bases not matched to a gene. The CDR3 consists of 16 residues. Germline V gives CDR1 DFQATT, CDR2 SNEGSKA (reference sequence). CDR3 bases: TGCAGTGCTTTGGTACCGACAGGGGCGAACACCGGGGAGCTGTTTTTT. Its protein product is CSALVPTGANTGELFF.

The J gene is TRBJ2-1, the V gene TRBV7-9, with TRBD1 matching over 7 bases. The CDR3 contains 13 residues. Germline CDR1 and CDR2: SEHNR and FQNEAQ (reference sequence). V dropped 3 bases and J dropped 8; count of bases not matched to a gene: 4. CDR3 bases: TGTGCCAGCAGCTTTGACAGGGCGTATGAGCAGTTCTTC. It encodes CASSFDRAYEQFF.

The CDR3 DNA sequence: TGTGCCAGCAGCCCGTGGACTGATGCAACTAATGAAAAACTGTTTTTT. Protein sequence: CASSPWTDATNEKLFF. This rearrangement joins TRBV2 to TRBJ1-4; D gene uncertain. CDR1 SNHLY and CDR2 FYNNEI come from the germline V gene. This CDR3 spans 16 amino acids. The V end was cut by 6 bases, the J end by 0 bases, with 14 bases between. Drawing the rest from reference TRBV2 and TRBJ1-4, the complete variable domain is EPEVTQTPSHQVTQMGQEVILRCVPISNHLYFYWYRQILGQKVEFLVSFYNNEISEKSEIFDDQFSVERPDGSNFTLKIRSTKLEDSAMYFCASSPWTDATNEKLFFGSGTQLSVL.

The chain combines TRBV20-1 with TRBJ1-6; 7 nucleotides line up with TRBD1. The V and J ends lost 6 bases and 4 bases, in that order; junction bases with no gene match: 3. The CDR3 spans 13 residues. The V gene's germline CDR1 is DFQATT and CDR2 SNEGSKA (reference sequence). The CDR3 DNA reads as TGCAGTGCGAAGACAGGGTATAATTCACCCCTCCACTTT. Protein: CSAKTGYNSPLHF.

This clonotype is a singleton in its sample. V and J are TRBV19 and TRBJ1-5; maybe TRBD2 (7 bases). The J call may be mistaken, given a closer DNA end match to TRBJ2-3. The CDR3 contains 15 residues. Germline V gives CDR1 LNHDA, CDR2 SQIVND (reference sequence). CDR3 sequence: CASHGGAAGTDTQYF. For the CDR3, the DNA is TGTGCCAGCCATGGGGGGGCAGCGGGCACAGATACGCAGTATTTT.

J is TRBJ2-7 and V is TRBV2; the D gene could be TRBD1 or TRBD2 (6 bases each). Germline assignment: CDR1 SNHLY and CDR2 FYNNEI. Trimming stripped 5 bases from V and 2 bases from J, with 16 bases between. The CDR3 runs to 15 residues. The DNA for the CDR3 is TGTGCCAGCAGTCTTGGGGGGACACCAACCTACGAGCAGTACTTC. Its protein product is CASSLGGTPTYEQYF.